This T cell receptor (beta chain) was sequenced in a study of radiation and T cells in renal cell carcinoma. Noted time point: blood 4 weeks post-SBRT, at nephrectomy. Regarding treatment: 15 Gy SBRT to primary tumor, nephrectomy 4 weeks later. Nephrectomy followed 15 Gy stereotactic body radiation by 4 weeks. TCRdb's table, derived via immunoSEQ multiplex PCR, lists solely in-frame clones and lacks some. The sample has fewer than 200,000 clones; 88% are singletons. The source of this sequence is a woman aged 45-60 years with renal cell carcinoma. Sequenced material: blood, taken from a patient whose treatment included radiotherapy and nephrectomy.

CDR3 sequence reads: CASSWQGDGTEAFF. The CDR3 DNA follows: TGCGCCAGCAGCTGGCAGGGGGACGGCACTGAAGCTTTCTTT. This rearrangement joins TRBV5-1 to TRBJ1-1; 7 bases agree with TRBD1. CDR3 length: 14 amino acids. The J segment lost 4 bases and the V segment lost 3 bases, leaving 6 bases of the junction unmatched. The germline CDR1 and CDR2 sequences are SGHRS and YFSETQ. Combining the CDR3 with reference TRBV5-1 and TRBJ1-1 gives the whole variable domain KAGVTQTPRYLIKTRGQQVTLSCSPISGHRSVSWYQQTPGQGLQFLFEYFSETQRNKGNFPGRFSGRQFSNSRSEMNVSTLELGDSALYLCASSWQGDGTEAFFGQGTRLTVV.